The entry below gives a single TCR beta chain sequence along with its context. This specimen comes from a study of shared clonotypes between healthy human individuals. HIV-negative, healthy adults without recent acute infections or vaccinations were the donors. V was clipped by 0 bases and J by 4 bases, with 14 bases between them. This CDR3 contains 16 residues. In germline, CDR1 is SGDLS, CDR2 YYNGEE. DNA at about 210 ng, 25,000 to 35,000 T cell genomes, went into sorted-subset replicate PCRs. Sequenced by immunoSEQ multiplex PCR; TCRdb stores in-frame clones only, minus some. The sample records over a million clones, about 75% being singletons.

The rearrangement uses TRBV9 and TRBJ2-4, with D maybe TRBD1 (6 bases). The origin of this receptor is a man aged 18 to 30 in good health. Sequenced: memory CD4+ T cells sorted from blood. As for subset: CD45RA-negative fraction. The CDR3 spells CASSVVRGQGKNIQYF. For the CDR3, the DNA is TGTGCCAGCAGCGTAGTGCGAGGGCAGGGGAAAAACATTCAGTACTTC.